A single sample is the source of the 11 T cell receptor beta chains below, sequenced in a study of cytomegalovirus exposure and HLA in healthy donors. Use of 60 Vbeta and 13 Jbeta primers characterized the PCR. Some clones are missing from TCRdb's copy, which holds only in-frame ones; the method was immunoSEQ multiplex PCR. In the table there are about 99,000 clones, roughly 83% of which are singletons. Sample: PBMCs. These receptor sequences come from a male donor in good health and CMV-seropositive.

This clone was recorded a few times. The rearrangement uses TRBV28 and TRBJ1-1; D not resolved. The length of the CDR3 is 12 residues. Trimming removed 2 bases at V and 6 bases at J, with 7 bases between. Germline V lookup: CDR1 MDHEN, CDR2 SYDVKM. The CDR3 DNA sequence: TGTGCCAGCAGTTTAGTGGCCTCTGAAGCTTTCTTT. Translated: CASSLVASEAFF.

The genes are TRBV6-5 and TRBJ2-1, with 7 bases fitting TRBD2. Germline V gives CDR1 MNHEY, CDR2 SVGAGI. V lost 11 bases to trimming and J lost 2 bases; unmatched junction nucleotides: 12. The CDR3 extends over 15 amino acids. The CDR3: CASVRTGGTYNEQFF. The CDR3 bases are TGTGCCTCCGTCCGTACGGGGGGAACCTACAATGAGCAGTTCTTC.

This chain joins TRBV7-6 and TRBJ2-1; the D gene is possibly TRBD2 (6 bases). The V gene lost 0 bases and the J gene lost 4 bases, with 10 bases spanning the gap. The length of the CDR3 is 15 residues. Germline CDR1 and CDR2: SGHVS and FNYEAQ. The CDR3 nucleotides read TGTGCCAGCAGCTTAGCGGGGGGTAATTACAATGAGCAGTTCTTC. Its protein is CASSLAGGNYNEQFF.

The rearrangement uses TRBV19 and TRBJ1-1; D might be TRBD1 (6 bases). CDR1 and CDR2 from the germline V gene are LNHDA and SQIVND (reference sequence). The CDR3 covers 15 residues. Trimming pared 5 bases from V and 0 bases from J, leaving 13 bases between. CDR3 residues: CASSPHRDLNTEAFF. The CDR3 nucleotides read TGTGCCAGTAGTCCACACAGGGATTTGAACACTGAAGCTTTCTTT.

V gene TRBV6-4 combines with J gene TRBJ1-2; 9 bases map to TRBD1. Germline CDR1 reads MRHNA; CDR2 reads SNTAGT. The CDR3 totals 14 residues. After removal of 4 bases from V and 1 base from J, the junction contained 1 base not matched to a gene. The DNA for the CDR3 is TGTGCCAGCAGTGCGGACAGGGGTAACTATGGCTACACCTTC. Its translation is CASSADRGNYGYTF.

The chain uses TRBV6-1 and TRBJ2-3, with D perhaps TRBD1 (6 bases). V lost 2 bases and J 2 bases, leaving 17 bases between the germline ends. Germline CDR1 is MNHNS and CDR2 is SASEGT. The CDR3 has 17 amino acids. The CDR3 bases are TGTGCCAGCAGTGAAATGATGGTCGGGACAATCACAGATACGCAGTATTTT. This translates into CASSEMMVGTITDTQYF.

This clone was seen a few times. The V gene is TRBV2, the J gene TRBJ1-4; 7 positions match TRBD1. Germline V gene lookup returns CDR1 SNHLY and CDR2 FYNNEI. The CDR3 loop spans 14 amino acids. J was trimmed by 5 bases and V by 7 bases; bases with no gene match: 7. The DNA of the CDR3 is TGTGCCAGCATGAGGGACAGACAAAATGAAAAACTGTTTTTT. It codes for CASMRDRQNEKLFF.

This rearrangement joins TRBV14 to TRBJ2-7, with a possible D match to TRBD2 (5 bases). With 2 bases removed from V and 1 base from J, the gap between germline ends came to 15 bases. CDR3 size: 16 residues. Germline values: CDR1 SGHDN, CDR2 FVKESK. The CDR3 sequence: CASSQRGNWASYEQYF. CDR3 coding DNA: TGTGCCAGCAGCCAACGGGGAAATTGGGCTTCCTACGAGCAGTACTTC. The variable domain in full, completed from reference TRBV14 and TRBJ2-7, reads EAGVTQFPSHSVIEKGQTVTLRCDPISGHDNLYWYRRVMGKEIKFLLHFVKESKQDESGMPNNRFLAERTGGTYSTLKVQPAELEDSGVYFCASSQRGNWASYEQYFGPGTRLTVT.

The rearrangement uses TRBV19 and TRBJ1-2; 8 bases fit TRBD1. The CDR3 extends over 15 amino acids. After removal of 5 bases from V and 4 bases from J, the junction contained 9 bases not matched to a gene. The germline V gene encodes CDR1 LNHDA and CDR2 SQIVND (reference sequence). The CDR3 region is CASSATGGGGYGYTF. The CDR3 DNA is TGTGCCAGTAGTGCTACAGGGGGGGGTGGCTATGGCTACACCTTC.

The chain combines TRBV7-2 with TRBJ1-1, with D possibly matching TRBD1 (6 bases). Germline V gene data show CDR1 as SGHTA and CDR2 as FQGNSA. CDR3 size: 15 residues. V lost 2 bases and J lost 0, with 10 bases in between. CDR3 sequence: CASSLTWTVNTEAFF. CDR3 in DNA: TGTGCCAGCAGCTTAACTTGGACAGTGAACACTGAAGCTTTCTTT.

This clone has more than one count but fewer than ten. The genes are TRBV6-6 and TRBJ2-1; the match to TRBD2 covers 9 bases. V lost 5 bases, J lost 10 bases, and 3 bases stayed unmatched. Germline CDR1 and CDR2: MNHNY and SVGAGI (reference sequence). The CDR3 totals 12 residues. The CDR3 region has the DNA TGTGCCAGCAGTGGACTAGCGCGGGAGCAGTTCTTC. Amino acids: CASSGLAREQFF.